This T cell receptor beta chain comes out of a study of neurological immune-mediated disorders. Ten or more counts support this clonotype. Germline CDR1 is SGHRS and CDR2 is YFSETQ. The CDR3 consists of 13 residues. V lost 5 bases to trimming and J lost 5 bases, with 14 bases between them. By 5'RACE with 10-nucleotide random UMIs, the cDNA was made. TCRdb reprocessed the 5' RACE reads with MiXCR, giving one entry per CDR3 protein. Among about 120,000 distinct CDR3 sequences listed, roughly 3.1% were seen once. V gene TRBV5-1 combines with J gene TRBJ2-7, with unresolved D. The sequenced material came from PBMCs. The receptor comes from a woman aged 25 to 39 with multiple sclerosis. The CDR3: CASRSELRNEQYF. The CDR3 nucleotides are TGCGCCAGCAGGTCGGAGCTTAGGAACGAGCAGTACTTC.